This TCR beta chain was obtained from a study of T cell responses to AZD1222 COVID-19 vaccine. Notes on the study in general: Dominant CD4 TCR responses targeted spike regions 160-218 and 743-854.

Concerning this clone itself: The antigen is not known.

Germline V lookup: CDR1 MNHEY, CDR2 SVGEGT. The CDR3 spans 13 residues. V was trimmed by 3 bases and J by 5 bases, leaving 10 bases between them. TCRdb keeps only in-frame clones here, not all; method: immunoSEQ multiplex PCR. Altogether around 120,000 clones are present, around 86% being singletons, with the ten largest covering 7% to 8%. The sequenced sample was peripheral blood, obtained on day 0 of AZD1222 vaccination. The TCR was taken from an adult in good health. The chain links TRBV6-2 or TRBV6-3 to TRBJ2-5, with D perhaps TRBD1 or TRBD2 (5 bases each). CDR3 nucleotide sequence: TGTGCCAGCAGTTATGGGGGATCCGAGACCCAGTACTTC. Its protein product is CASSYGGSETQYF.